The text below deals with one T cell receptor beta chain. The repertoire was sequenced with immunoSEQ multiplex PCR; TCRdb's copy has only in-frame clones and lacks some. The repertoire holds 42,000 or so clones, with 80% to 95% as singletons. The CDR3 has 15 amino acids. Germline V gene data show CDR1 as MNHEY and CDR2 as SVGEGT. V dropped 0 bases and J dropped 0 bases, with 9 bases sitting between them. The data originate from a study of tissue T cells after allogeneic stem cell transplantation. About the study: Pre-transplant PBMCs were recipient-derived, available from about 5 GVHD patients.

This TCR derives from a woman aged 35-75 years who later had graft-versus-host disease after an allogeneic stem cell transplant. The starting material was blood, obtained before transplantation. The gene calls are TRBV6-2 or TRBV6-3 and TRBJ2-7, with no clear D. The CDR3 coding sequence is TGTGCCAGCAGTTACTCTGGCGACTCCTCCTACGAGCAGTACTTC. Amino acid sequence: CASSYSGDSSYEQYF.